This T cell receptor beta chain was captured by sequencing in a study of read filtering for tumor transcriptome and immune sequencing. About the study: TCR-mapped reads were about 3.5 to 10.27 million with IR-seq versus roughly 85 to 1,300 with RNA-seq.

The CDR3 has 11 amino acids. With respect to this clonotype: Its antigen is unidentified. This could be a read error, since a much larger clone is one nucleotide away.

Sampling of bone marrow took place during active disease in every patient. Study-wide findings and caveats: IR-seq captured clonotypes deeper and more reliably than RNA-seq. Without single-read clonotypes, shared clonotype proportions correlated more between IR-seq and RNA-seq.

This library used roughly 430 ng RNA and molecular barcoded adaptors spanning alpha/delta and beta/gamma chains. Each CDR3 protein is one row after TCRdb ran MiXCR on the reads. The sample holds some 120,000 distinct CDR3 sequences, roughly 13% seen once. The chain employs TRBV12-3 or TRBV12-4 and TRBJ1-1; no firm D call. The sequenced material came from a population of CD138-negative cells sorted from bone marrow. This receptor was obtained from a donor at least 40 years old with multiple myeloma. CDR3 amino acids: CDSSVWAEAFF. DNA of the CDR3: TGTGACAGCAGTGTTTGGGCTGAAGCTTTCTTT.